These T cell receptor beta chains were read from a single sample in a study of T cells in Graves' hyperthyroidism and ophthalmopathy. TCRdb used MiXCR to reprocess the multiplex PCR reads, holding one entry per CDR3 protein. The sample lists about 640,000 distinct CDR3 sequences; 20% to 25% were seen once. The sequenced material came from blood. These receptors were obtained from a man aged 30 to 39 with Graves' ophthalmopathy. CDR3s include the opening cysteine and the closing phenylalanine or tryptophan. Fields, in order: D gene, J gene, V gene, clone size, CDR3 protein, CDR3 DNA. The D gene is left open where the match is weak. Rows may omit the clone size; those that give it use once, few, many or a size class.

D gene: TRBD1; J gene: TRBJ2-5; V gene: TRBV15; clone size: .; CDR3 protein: CATSIKRQGQETQYF; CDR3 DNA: TGTGCCACCAGCATCAAAAGACAGGGACAAGAGACCCAGTACTTC
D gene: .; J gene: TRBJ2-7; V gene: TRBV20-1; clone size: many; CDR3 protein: CSARRGQGSYEQYF; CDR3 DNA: TGCAGTGCTAGAAGAGGGCAGGGCTCCTACGAGCAGTACTTC
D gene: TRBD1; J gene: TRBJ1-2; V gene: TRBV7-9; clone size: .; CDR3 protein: CASSLGPGGRNGYTF; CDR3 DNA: TGTGCCAGCAGCTTAGGTCCAGGGGGTAGAAATGGCTACACCTTC
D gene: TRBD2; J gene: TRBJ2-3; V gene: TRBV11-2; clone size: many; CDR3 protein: CASSLVPGGDTQYF; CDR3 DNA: TGTGCCAGCAGCTTAGTCCCGGGGGGAGATACGCAGTATTTT
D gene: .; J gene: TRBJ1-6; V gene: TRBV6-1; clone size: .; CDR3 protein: CASSEVVGGNSPLHF; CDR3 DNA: TGTGCCAGCAGTGAAGTGGTAGGGGGAAATTCACCCCTCCACTTT
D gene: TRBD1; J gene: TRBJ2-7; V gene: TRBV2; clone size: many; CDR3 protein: CASIRDRGPYEQYF; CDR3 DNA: TGTGCCAGCATCCGGGACAGGGGGCCCTACGAGCAGTACTTC
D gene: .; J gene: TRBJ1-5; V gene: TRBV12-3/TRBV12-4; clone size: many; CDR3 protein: CASSFVRGEYSNQPQHF; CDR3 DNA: TGTGCCAGCAGTTTCGTCCGGGGGGAATATAGCAATCAGCCCCAGCATTTT
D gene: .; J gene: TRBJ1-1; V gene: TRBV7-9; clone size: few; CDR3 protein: CASGVGNTEAFF; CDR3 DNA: TGTGCCAGCGGGGTCGGGAACACTGAAGCTTTCTTT
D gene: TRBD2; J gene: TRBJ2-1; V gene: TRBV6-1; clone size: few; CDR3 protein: CASSGTSGSILNNEQFF; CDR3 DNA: TGTGCCAGCAGCGGGACTAGCGGGAGCATTCTAAACAATGAGCAGTTCTTC
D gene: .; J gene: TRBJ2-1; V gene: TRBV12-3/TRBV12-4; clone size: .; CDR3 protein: CASSLAGGGNEQFF; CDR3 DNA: TGTGCCAGCAGTTTAGCGGGAGGTGGGAATGAGCAGTTCTTC
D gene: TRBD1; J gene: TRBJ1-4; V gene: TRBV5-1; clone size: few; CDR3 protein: CASSTGQGAFNEKLFF; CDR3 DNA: TGCGCCAGCAGCACAGGACAGGGGGCTTTTAATGAAAAACTGTTTTTT
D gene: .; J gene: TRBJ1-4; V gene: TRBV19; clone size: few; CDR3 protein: CASSHDEKLFF; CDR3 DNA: TGTGCCAGTAGTCATGATGAAAAACTGTTTTTT
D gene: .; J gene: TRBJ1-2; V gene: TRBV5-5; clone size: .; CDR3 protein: CASSLPTTGNSYGYTF; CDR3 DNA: TGTGCCAGCAGCTTGCCTACAACAGGGAACTCCTATGGCTACACCTTC
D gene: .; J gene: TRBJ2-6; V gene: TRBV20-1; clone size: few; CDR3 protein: CSATRPDDSGANVLTF; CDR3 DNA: TGCAGTGCTACAAGACCGGATGATTCTGGGGCCAACGTCCTGACTTTC
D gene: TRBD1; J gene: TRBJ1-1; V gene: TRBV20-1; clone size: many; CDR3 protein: CSARDQTGRGTEAFF; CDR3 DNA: TGCAGTGCTAGGGACCAGACAGGGCGGGGCACTGAAGCTTTCTTT
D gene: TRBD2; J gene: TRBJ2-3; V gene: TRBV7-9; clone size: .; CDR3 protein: CASSSASGTTDTQYF; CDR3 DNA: TGTGCCAGCAGCTCGGCTAGCGGGACCACAGATACGCAGTATTTT